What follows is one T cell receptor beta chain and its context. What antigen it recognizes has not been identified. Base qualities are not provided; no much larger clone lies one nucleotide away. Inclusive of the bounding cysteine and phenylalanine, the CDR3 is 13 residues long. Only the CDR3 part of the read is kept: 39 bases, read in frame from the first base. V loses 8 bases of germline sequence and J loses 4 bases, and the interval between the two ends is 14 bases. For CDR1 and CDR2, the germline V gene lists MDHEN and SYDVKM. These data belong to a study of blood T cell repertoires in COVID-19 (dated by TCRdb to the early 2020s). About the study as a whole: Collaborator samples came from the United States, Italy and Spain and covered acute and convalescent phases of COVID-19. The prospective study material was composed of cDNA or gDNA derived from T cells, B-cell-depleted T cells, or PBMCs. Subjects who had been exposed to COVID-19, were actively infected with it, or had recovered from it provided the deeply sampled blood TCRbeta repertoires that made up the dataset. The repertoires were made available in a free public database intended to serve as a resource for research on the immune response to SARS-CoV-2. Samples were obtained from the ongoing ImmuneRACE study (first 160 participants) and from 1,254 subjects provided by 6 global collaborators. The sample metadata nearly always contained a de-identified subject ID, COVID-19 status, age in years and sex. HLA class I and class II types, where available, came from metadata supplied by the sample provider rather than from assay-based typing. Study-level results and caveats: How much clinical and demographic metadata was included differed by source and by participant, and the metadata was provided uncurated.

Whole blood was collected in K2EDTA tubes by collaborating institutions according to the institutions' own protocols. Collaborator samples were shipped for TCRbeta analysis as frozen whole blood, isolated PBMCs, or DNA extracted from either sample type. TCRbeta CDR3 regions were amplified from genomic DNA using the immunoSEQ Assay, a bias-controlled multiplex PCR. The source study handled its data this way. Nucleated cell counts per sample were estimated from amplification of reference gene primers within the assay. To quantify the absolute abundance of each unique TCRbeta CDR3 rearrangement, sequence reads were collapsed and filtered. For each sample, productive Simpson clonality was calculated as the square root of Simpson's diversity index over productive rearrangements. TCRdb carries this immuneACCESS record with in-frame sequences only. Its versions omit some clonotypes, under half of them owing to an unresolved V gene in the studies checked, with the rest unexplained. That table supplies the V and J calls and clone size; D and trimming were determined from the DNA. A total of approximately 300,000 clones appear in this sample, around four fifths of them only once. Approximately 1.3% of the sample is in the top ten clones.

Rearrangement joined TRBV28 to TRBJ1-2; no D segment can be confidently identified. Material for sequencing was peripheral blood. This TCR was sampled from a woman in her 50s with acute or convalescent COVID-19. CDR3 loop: CASGETGLYGYTF. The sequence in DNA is TGTGCCAGCGGGGAGACGGGCCTCTATGGCTACACCTTC.